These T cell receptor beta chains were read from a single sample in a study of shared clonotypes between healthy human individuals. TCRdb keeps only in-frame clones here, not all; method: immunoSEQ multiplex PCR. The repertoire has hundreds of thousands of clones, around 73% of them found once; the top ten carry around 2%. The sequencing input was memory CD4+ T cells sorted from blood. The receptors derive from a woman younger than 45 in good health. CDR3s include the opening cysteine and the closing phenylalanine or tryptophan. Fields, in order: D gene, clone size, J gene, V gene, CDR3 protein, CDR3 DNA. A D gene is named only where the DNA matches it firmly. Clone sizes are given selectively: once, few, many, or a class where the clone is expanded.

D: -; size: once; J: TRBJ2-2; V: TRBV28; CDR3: CASSLWTANTGELFF; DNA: TGTGCCAGCAGTTTATGGACGGCCAACACCGGGGAGCTGTTTTTT
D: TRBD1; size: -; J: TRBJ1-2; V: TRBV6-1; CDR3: CASSDTTGFSLVYGYTF; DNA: TGTGCCAGCAGTGACACGACAGGGTTCTCGCTGGTGTACGGCTACACCTTC
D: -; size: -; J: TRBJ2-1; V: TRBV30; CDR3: CAWRSGGSGNEQFF; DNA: TGTGCCTGGAGGTCGGGCGGGTCCGGCAATGAGCAGTTCTTC
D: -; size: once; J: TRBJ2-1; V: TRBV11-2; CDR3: CASSLADRYNEQFF; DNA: TGTGCCAGCAGCTTAGCGGACAGATACAATGAGCAGTTCTTC
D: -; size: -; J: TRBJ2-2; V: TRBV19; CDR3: CASTQPNTGELFF; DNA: TGTGCCAGTACGCAGCCGAACACCGGGGAGCTGTTTTTT
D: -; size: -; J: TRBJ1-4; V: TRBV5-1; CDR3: CASGTGQGGEKLFF; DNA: TGCGCCAGCGGCACTGGGCAGGGCGGCGAAAAACTGTTTTTT
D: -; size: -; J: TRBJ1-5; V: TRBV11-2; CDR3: CASSSTGANQPQHF; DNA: TGTGCCAGCAGCTCGACAGGCGCTAATCAGCCCCAGCATTTT
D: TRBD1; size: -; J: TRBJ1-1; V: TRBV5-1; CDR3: CASSLQGMNTEAFF; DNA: TGCGCCAGCAGTCTACAGGGGATGAACACTGAAGCTTTCTTT
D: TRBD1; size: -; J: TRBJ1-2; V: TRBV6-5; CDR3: CASSYTPGQGDGYTF; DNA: TGTGCCAGCAGTTACACTCCGGGACAGGGTGATGGCTACACCTTC
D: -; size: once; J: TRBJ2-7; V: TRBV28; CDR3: CASDTLFPRGSSYEQYF; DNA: TGTGCCAGCGATACCCTTTTTCCCCGGGGGAGCTCCTACGAGCAGTACTTC
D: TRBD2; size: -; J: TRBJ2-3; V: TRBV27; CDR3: CASGASGTTDTQYF; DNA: TGTGCCAGCGGGGCTAGCGGGACCACAGATACGCAGTATTTT
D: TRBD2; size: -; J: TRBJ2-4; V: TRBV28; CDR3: CPKREGFVVNGVRKNIQYF; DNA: TGCCCTAAGCGGGAGGGCTTTGTCGTAAATGGGGTTCGGAAAAACATTCAGTACTTC
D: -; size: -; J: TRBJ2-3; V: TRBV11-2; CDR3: CASTQGEKSDGTDTQYF; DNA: TGTGCCAGCACCCAGGGAGAGAAGTCCGACGGCACAGATACGCAGTATTTT
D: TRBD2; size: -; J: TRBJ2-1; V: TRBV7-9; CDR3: CASSPGSGSLNEQFF; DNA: TGTGCCAGCAGCCCCGGGAGCGGGAGTTTGAATGAGCAGTTCTTC
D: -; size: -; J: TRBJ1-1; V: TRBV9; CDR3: CASSVVGSNTEAFF; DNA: TGTGCCAGCAGCGTAGTAGGGAGTAACACTGAAGCTTTCTTT
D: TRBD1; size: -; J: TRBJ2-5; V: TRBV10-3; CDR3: CAIRGQDRGRETQYF; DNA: TGTGCCATCAGGGGGCAGGACAGGGGGCGAGAGACCCAGTACTTC
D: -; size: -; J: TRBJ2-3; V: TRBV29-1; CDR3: CSVEQTSTDTQYF; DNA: TGCAGCGTTGAACAGACTAGCACAGATACGCAGTATTTT
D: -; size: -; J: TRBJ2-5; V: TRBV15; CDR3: CATSRSITQYF; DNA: TGTGCCACCAGCAGGTCTATTACCCAGTACTTC
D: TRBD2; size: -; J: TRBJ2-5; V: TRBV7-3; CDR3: CASSPFPSGIRETQYF; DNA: TGTGCCAGCAGCCCCTTCCCTAGCGGGATTCGGGAGACCCAGTACTTC
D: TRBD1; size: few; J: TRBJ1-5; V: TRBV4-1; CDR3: CASSQFGTGGFQPQHF; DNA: TGCGCCAGCAGCCAATTTGGGACAGGGGGCTTTCAGCCCCAGCATTTT
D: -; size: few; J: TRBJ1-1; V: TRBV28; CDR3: CASRGSTGLVTEAFF; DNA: TGTGCCAGCAGGGGTTCCACAGGGCTAGTAACTGAAGCTTTCTTT
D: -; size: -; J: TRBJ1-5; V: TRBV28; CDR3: CASSFYRDNQPQHF; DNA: TGTGCCAGCAGTTTTTACAGAGACAATCAGCCCCAGCATTTT
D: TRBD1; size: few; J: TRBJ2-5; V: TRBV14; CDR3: CASSDSTGPKKQYF; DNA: TGTGCCAGCAGCGACTCGACAGGGCCGAAAAAGCAGTACTTC
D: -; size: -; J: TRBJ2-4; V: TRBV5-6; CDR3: CASSARGTKNIQYF; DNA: TGTGCCAGCAGCGCACGGGGGACCAAAAACATTCAGTACTTC
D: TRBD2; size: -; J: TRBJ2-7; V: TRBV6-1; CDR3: CASSQERETSEQYF; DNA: TGTGCCAGCAGCCAAGAGCGGGAGACTTCCGAGCAGTACTTC
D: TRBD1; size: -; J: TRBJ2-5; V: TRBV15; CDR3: CATRKSAGGETQYF; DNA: TGTGCCACCAGGAAGAGTGCAGGGGGAGAGACCCAGTACTTC
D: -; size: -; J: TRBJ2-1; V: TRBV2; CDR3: CASSTGTRFGVF; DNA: TGTGCCAGCAGTACGGGAACCCGCTTTGGAGTCTTC
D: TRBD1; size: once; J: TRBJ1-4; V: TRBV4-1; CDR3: CASSRTGVNEKLFF; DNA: TGCGCCAGCAGCCGGACAGGGGTTAATGAAAAACTGTTTTTT
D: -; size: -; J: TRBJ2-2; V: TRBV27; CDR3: CASSSGLYTGELFF; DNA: TGTGCCAGCAGTTCGGGACTGTACACCGGGGAGCTGTTTTTT
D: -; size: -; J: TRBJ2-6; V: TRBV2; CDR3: CASTKSSGANVLTF; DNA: TGTGCCAGCACCAAGAGCTCTGGGGCCAACGTCCTGACTTTC
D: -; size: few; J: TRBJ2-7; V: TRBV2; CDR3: CASRERTAAYEQYF; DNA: TGTGCCAGCAGGGAACGGACAGCAGCCTACGAGCAGTACTTC
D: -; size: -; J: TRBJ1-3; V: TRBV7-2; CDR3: CASSQGVGNTIYF; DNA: TGTGCCAGCTCCCAGGGAGTTGGAAACACCATATATTTT
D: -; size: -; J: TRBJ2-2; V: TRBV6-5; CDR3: CASSYGIRVDTGELFF; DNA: TGTGCCAGCAGTTATGGTATAAGGGTTGACACCGGGGAGCTGTTTTTT
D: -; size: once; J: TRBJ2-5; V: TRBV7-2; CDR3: CASSLSPQETQYF; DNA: TGTGCCAGCAGCTTAAGTCCCCAAGAGACCCAGTACTTC
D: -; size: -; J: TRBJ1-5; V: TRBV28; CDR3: CASSLRGQPQHF; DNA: TGTGCCAGCAGTCTGAGGGGTCAGCCCCAGCATTTT
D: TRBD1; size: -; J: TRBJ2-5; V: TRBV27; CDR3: CASSPDRVGSLTQYF; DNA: TGTGCCAGCAGTCCAGACAGGGTCGGTTCGCTGACCCAGTACTTC
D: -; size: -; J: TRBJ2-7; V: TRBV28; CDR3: CASTPGDTPYEQYF; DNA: TGTGCCAGCACCCCGGGGGATACGCCCTACGAGCAGTACTTC
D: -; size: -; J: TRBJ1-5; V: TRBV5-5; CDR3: CASRQSYSNQPQHF; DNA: TGTGCCAGCAGACAGAGCTATAGCAATCAGCCCCAGCATTTT